What follows is one T cell receptor beta chain and its context. Its target is not known. The data derive from a study of T cells after yellow fever vaccination. Study context: It was SMART-Seq v4 Ultra Low Input that prepared the fractions with low cell numbers. General study findings and limits: At 95% to 96% for CD4 and approximately 88% for CD8, most primary-vaccination clones showed up again after the booster.

TCRdb processed the 5' RACE reads anew with MiXCR; each CDR3 protein has one entry. The table lists 450,000 to 550,000 distinct CDR3 sequences, 15% to 20% of them singletons, with 13% to 15% in the top ten. Per the germline V gene, CDR1 is SGHTA and CDR2 is FQGNSA. The V and J ends lost 5 bases and 7 bases, in that order; junction bases with no gene match: 12. CDR3 length: 16 residues. The TCR was taken from a man aged 30 to 45 who received the YFV17D yellow fever vaccine. This material consisted of PBMCs, taken 15 days after the yellow fever booster vaccination. This sequence joins TRBV7-2 and TRBJ2-7; 12 bases match TRBD2. CDR3 sequence reads: CASSPYRLAGVGEQYF. In DNA form, the CDR3 reads TGTGCCAGCAGCCCATATAGACTAGCGGGAGTGGGAGAGCAGTACTTC.